This TCR beta chain appears in the sequencing data of a study of spatial heterogeneity in lung cancer. The sample's time point: sample taken at primary tumor resection. The authors sequenced whole RNA from tumor, nontumor lung or frozen PBMC without sorting. Germline CDR1 MGHDK, CDR2 SYGVNS. The CDR3 length is 13 residues. V lost 4 bases and J 5 bases, leaving 12 bases between the germline ends. Every individual TCR cDNA molecule carried its own unique molecular identifier, which allowed correction of PCR and sequencing errors. MiXCR, applied by TCRdb to the 5' RACE reads, yields one record per CDR3 protein. Of some 47,000 distinct CDR3 sequences listed, roughly 7.6% are singletons. This clonotype appeared a few times.

The chain employs TRBV25-1 and TRBJ2-7; D not certain. The sequencing used PBMCs, collected at surgery. The TCR originated in a female donor with early-stage non-small cell lung cancer. The DNA for the CDR3 is TGTGCCAGCAGTGTGCTTCCCTTTAACGAGCAGTACTTC. Translating gives CASSVLPFNEQYF.